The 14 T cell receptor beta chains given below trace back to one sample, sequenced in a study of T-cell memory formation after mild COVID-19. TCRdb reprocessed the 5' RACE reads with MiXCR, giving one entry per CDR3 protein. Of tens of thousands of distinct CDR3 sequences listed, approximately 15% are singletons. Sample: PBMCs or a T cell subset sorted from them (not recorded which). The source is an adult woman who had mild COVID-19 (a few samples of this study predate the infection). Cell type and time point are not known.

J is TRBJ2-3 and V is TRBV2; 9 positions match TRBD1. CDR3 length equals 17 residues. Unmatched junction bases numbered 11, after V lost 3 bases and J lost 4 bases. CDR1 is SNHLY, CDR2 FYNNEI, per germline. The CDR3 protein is CASSDWLRQGEADTQYF. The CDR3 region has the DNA TGTGCCAGCAGTGATTGGCTCAGACAGGGGGAGGCAGATACGCAGTATTTT.

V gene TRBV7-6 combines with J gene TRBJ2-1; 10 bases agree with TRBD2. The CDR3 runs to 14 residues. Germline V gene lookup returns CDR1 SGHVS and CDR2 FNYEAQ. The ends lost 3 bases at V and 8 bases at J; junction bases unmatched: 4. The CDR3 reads CASSFGLAGDEQFF. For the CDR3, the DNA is TGTGCCAGCAGCTTTGGGCTAGCGGGAGATGAGCAGTTCTTC.

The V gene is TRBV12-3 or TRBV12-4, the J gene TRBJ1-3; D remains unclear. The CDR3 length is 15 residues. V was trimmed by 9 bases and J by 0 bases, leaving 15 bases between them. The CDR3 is CASQEVLSSGNTIYF. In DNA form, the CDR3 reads TGTGCCAGTCAAGAGGTTCTGAGCTCTGGAAACACCATATATTTT.

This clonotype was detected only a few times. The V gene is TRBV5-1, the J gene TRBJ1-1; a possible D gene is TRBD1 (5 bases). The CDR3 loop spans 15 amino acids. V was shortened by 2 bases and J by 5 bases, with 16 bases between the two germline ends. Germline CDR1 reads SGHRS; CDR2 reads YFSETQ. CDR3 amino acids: CASSLARGGLTEAFF. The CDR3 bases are TGCGCCAGCAGCTTAGCGCGGGGGGGTTTGACTGAAGCTTTCTTT. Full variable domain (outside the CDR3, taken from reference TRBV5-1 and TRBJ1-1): KAGVTQTPRYLIKTRGQQVTLSCSPISGHRSVSWYQQTPGQGLQFLFEYFSETQRNKGNFPGRFSGRQFSNSRSEMNVSTLELGDSALYLCASSLARGGLTEAFFGQGTRLTVV.

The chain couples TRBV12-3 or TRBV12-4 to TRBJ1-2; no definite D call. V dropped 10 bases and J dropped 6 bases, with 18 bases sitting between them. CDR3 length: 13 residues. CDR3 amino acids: CAIRFGEEDGYTF. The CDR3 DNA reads TGTGCCATCCGGTTCGGGGAAGAGGATGGCTACACCTTC.

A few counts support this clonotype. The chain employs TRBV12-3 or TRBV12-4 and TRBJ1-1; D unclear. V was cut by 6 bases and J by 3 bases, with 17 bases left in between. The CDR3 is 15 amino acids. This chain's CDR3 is CASRNRLGAHTEAFF. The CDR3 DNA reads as TGTGCCAGCAGGAACCGTCTCGGCGCCCACACTGAAGCTTTCTTT.

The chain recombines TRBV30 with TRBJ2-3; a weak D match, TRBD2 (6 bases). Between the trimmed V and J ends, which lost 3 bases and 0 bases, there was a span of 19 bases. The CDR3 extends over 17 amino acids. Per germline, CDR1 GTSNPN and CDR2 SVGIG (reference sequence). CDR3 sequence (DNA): TGTGCCTGGAGGGGGCTGGGGGGACCCTCTAGCACAGATACGCAGTATTTT. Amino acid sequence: CAWRGLGGPSSTDTQYF.

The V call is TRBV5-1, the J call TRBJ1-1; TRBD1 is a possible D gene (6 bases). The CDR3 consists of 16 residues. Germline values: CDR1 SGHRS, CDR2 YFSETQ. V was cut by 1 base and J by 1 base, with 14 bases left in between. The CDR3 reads CASSLPRGLQNTEAFF. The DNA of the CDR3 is TGCGCCAGCAGCTTGCCCCGGGGGCTGCAGAACACTGAAGCTTTCTTT.

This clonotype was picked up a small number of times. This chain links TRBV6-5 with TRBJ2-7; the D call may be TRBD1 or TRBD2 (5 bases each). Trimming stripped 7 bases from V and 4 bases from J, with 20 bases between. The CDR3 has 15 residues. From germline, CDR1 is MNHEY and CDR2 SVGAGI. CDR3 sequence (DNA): TGTGCCAGCATTAAATCGTGGGGGAGTCAGTACGAGCAGTACTTC. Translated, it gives CASIKSWGSQYEQYF.

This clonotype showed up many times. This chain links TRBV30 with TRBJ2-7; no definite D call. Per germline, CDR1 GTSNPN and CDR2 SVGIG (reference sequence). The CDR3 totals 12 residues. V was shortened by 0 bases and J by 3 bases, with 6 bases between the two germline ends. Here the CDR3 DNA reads TGTGCCTGGAGTGTACTTGACTACGAGCAGTACTTC. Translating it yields CAWSVLDYEQYF.

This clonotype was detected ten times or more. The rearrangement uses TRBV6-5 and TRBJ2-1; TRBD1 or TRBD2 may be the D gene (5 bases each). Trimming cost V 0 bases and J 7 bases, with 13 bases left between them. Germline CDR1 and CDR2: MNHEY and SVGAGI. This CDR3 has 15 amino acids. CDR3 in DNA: TGTGCCAGCAGTTACTCGATGGGGCCGGGAAATGAGCAGTTCTTC. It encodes CASSYSMGPGNEQFF.

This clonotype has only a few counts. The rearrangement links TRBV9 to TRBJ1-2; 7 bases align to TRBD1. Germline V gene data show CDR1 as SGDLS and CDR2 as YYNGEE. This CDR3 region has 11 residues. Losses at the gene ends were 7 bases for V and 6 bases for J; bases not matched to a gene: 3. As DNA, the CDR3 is TGTGCCAGCGCAGGGACAGATGGCTACACCTTC. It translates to CASAGTDGYTF.

As DNA, the CDR3 is TGTGCCAGCAGCACGCCCGATACGCAGTATTTT. Its translation is CASSTPDTQYF. The chain recombines TRBV7-9 with TRBJ2-3; D ambiguous. V lost 5 bases, J lost 6 bases, and 6 bases lay in between. This CDR3 region has 11 residues. CDR1 is SEHNR and CDR2 is FQNEAQ in the germline V gene (reference sequence).

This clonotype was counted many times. For the CDR3, the DNA is TGTGCCAGCAGTGGAACGGGCGGGAGTCTTTACACCGGGGAGCTGTTTTTT. Amino acids: CASSGTGGSLYTGELFF. This chain connects TRBV27 to TRBJ2-2; 7 positions match TRBD2. The CDR3 is 17 amino acids. Trimming removed 5 bases from V and 3 bases from J; junction bases left unmatched: 12. Looked up from germline, CDR1 is MNHEY and CDR2 is SMNVEV (reference sequence).